Listed below are T cell receptor beta chains from one sample, sequenced in a study of beta chain features in type 1 diabetes. TCRdb's copy holds only in-frame clones and misses some; the assay was immunoSEQ multiplex PCR. The table records 640,000 or so clones, roughly 13% of them present only once. The sequenced sample consisted of naive CD4+ T cells from blood. These receptors were taken from a man aged 18-30 years with type 1 diabetes. Both conserved end residues are part of each CDR3. Fields, in order: V gene, J gene, CDR3 protein.

V: TRBV5-1
J: TRBJ2-3
CDR3: CASSLARDTDTQYF

V: TRBV29-1
J: TRBJ2-1
CDR3: CSVGRLQTNNEQFF

V: TRBV6-6
J: TRBJ2-3
CDR3: CASSYARGVDTQYF

V: TRBV18
J: TRBJ2-1
CDR3: CASSPNPGGNEQFF

V: TRBV27
J: TRBJ2-7
CDR3: CASSLSSVISYEQYF

V: TRBV30
J: TRBJ2-7
CDR3: CAWSLGGASYEQYF

V: TRBV6-6
J: TRBJ2-5
CDR3: CASAQVEETQYF

V: TRBV9
J: TRBJ1-2
CDR3: CASRKIPRDRGPYGYTF

V: TRBV6-5
J: TRBJ2-7
CDR3: CASSSQGNEQYF

V: TRBV6-5
J: TRBJ2-3
CDR3: CASSYGLAGGVDTQYF

V: TRBV7-6
J: TRBJ1-1
CDR3: CASSATGPGVGTEAFF

V: TRBV4-2
J: TRBJ2-3
CDR3: CASSQDRTSTDTQYF

V: TRBV20-1
J: TRBJ1-2
CDR3: CSATYTYGYTF

V: TRBV28
J: TRBJ1-4
CDR3: CASSLADGGEKLFF

V: TRBV29-1
J: TRBJ2-1
CDR3: CSVEGGPGGEQFF

V: TRBV9
J: TRBJ2-2
CDR3: CASSVSKFAGTGELFF

V: TRBV29-1
J: TRBJ1-1
CDR3: CSVDRGQVDTEAFF

V: TRBV7-2
J: TRBJ2-7
CDR3: CASSPLGGQTYEQYF

V: TRBV20-1
J: TRBJ1-1
CDR3: CSAWLDTEAFF

V: TRBV28
J: TRBJ2-3
CDR3: CAITERADTDTQYF

V: TRBV4-1
J: TRBJ2-6
CDR3: CASSQDQGAASGANVLTF

V: TRBV9
J: TRBJ1-2
CDR3: CASSVDGRGNYGYTF

V: TRBV15
J: TRBJ2-1
CDR3: CATSRDSGGYNEQFF

V: TRBV11-3
J: TRBJ2-3
CDR3: CASSQTGEVDTQYF

V: TRBV30
J: TRBJ1-6
CDR3: CAWNVQGGNSPLHF

V: TRBV2
J: TRBJ2-1
CDR3: CATQGATSYNEQFF

V: TRBV5-4
J: TRBJ2-7
CDR3: CASSPGTGIDEQYF

V: TRBV7-3
J: TRBJ2-3
CDR3: CASSALSGTTDTQYF

V: TRBV28
J: TRBJ1-2
CDR3: CASSFQGEGVYGYTF

V: TRBV5-6
J: TRBJ2-7
CDR3: CASSSTGGVEEQYF

V: TRBV19
J: TRBJ1-6
CDR3: CASNSDNSPLHF

V: TRBV4-1
J: TRBJ1-1
CDR3: CASSQEQVMNTEAFF

V: TRBV6-1
J: TRBJ1-5
CDR3: CASSEVPHTGGRPQHF

V: TRBV30
J: TRBJ2-3
CDR3: CAWSVMEWGAGRGIWADTQYF

V: TRBV28
J: TRBJ1-3
CDR3: CASVLRATIYF

V: TRBV9
J: TRBJ2-2
CDR3: CASSVTGELFF

V: TRBV29-1
J: TRBJ2-2
CDR3: CSATRQGANTGELFF

V: TRBV11-2
J: TRBJ2-4
CDR3: CASSLGKGLSKNIQYF

V: TRBV30
J: TRBJ1-2
CDR3: CAWRRDRNLLNYGYTF

V: TRBV19
J: TRBJ1-2
CDR3: CATELGGAGNGYTF

V: TRBV7-9
J: TRBJ1-4
CDR3: CASSEGQGNEKLFF

V: TRBV11-2
J: TRBJ2-1
CDR3: CASSLERPRREQFF

V: TRBV30
J: TRBJ2-3
CDR3: CAWSPLGLAADTQYF

V: TRBV6-5
J: TRBJ1-2
CDR3: CASSLGGYGYTF

V: TRBV29-1
J: TRBJ1-1
CDR3: CSVQGRLNTEAFF

V: TRBV10-3
J: TRBJ2-6
CDR3: CAISDRDRALSRSGANVLTF

V: TRBV30
J: TRBJ2-4
CDR3: CAWIGLGNIQYF

V: TRBV7-8
J: TRBJ1-6
CDR3: CASSPPGHKGVSPLHF

V: TRBV28
J: TRBJ2-5
CDR3: CASSYTDSGAAPGGQYF

V: TRBV15
J: TRBJ1-2
CDR3: CATSPPGTADGYTF

V: TRBV7-9
J: TRBJ2-5
CDR3: CASSFGTVREQETQYF

V: TRBV11-2
J: TRBJ1-5
CDR3: CASSPGTLSNQPQHF

V: TRBV2
J: TRBJ2-5
CDR3: CASSEQGLETQYF

V: TRBV6-5
J: TRBJ2-7
CDR3: CASSYNLQMYF

V: TRBV15
J: TRBJ1-2
CDR3: CATSRAQDSPPYYTF

V: TRBV18
J: TRBJ1-1
CDR3: CASSPLTGQSNTEAFF

V: TRBV9
J: TRBJ2-7
CDR3: CASSVVPYEQYF